The clone carrying this T cell receptor (beta chain) was counted ten times or more. The source of the sample is a study of human T cells and chemical hapten exposure. CDR3 length: 10 amino acids. Trimming pared 3 bases from V and 5 bases from J, leaving 1 base between. Time point described: patch test 2, 6 weeks after DPC sensitization. Treatment of the sample: therapeutic diphenylcyclopropenone sensitization with weekly scalp DPC. TCRdb processed the RACE reads anew with MiXCR; each CDR3 protein has one entry. The sample includes hundreds of thousands of distinct CDR3 sequences, about 6% of them seen just once.

The chain uses TRBV12-3 or TRBV12-4 and TRBJ1-1, with D unresolved. The sequences come from whole blood, collected in connection with sensitization to the hapten diphenylcyclopropenone (DPC). This sequence originates from a woman under 30 with alopecia areata. Some clones in this sample may be carry-over from other donors' samples. CDR3: CASSLTEAFF. The CDR3 DNA sequence: TGTGCCAGCAGTTTGACTGAAGCTTTCTTT.